Listed below are T cell receptor beta chains from one sample, sequenced in a study. A single record per CDR3 protein comes from TCRdb applying MiXCR to the 5' RACE reads. This table has approximately 7,900 distinct CDR3 sequences, 65% to 70% appearing once. Sequences were obtained from tumor-infiltrating naive CD4+ T cells sorted from the breast tumor. These receptors originate from a female donor with breast cancer. Each CDR3 is given with its conserved first and last residue. The D gene is left open where the match is weak. Some rows have no size entry. The others give once, few or many, or a class for an expanded clone.

J gene: TRBJ2-2
D gene: TRBD2
clone size: .
V gene: TRBV4-1
CDR3 DNA: TGCGCCAGCAGACGGACTAGCGGAGCCGCGAACACCGGGGAGCTGTTTTTC
CDR3 protein: CASRRTSGAANTGELFF

J gene: TRBJ1-5
D gene: .
clone size: .
V gene: TRBV5-4
CDR3 DNA: TGTGCCAGCAGCTTGGACGGCATAATGAGACAGCCCCAGCACTTT
CDR3 protein: CASSLDGIMRQPQHF

J gene: TRBJ1-1
D gene: .
clone size: .
V gene: TRBV5-1
CDR3 DNA: TGCGCCAGCAGCGGGGCCCTAAACACTGAAGCTTTCTTT
CDR3 protein: CASSGALNTEAFF

J gene: TRBJ1-2
D gene: .
clone size: few
V gene: TRBV5-1
CDR3 DNA: TGCGCCAGCAGCTTGGAGTCCCGGGAGGAGTACTATGGCTACACCTTC
CDR3 protein: CASSLESREEYYGYTF

J gene: TRBJ2-1
D gene: TRBD1
clone size: .
V gene: TRBV5-1
CDR3 DNA: TGCGCCAGCAGCGAAGGGGACAGGTCCTTCTCCAATGAGCAGTTCTTC
CDR3 protein: CASSEGDRSFSNEQFF

J gene: TRBJ2-3
D gene: .
clone size: few
V gene: TRBV7-6
CDR3 DNA: TGTGCCAGCAGCTCCAGACGGGACTTACTACGGTATACAGATACGCAGTATTTT
CDR3 protein: CASSSRRDLLRYTDTQYF

J gene: TRBJ2-5
D gene: .
clone size: .
V gene: TRBV7-7
CDR3 DNA: TGTGCTAGCAGCTTAGCTATACGGAGACAGGGAGGCCAAGAGACCCAGTACTTC
CDR3 protein: CASSLAIRRQGGQETQYF

J gene: TRBJ1-2
D gene: .
clone size: .
V gene: TRBV6-6
CDR3 DNA: TGTGCCAGCAGTTACGTCCGGGACGGAAGCGGCTACACCTTC
CDR3 protein: CASSYVRDGSGYTF

J gene: TRBJ2-3
D gene: .
clone size: .
V gene: TRBV20-1
CDR3 DNA: TGCAGTGCTAGAGTGGTGGCCCTGCACCGGGGCACAGATACGCAGTATTTT
CDR3 protein: CSARVVALHRGTDTQYF

J gene: TRBJ1-5
D gene: .
clone size: .
V gene: TRBV10-3
CDR3 DNA: TGTGCCACCAACAGGGAGGTGGGCAATCAGCCCCAGCATTTT
CDR3 protein: CATNREVGNQPQHF

J gene: TRBJ2-5
D gene: TRBD1
clone size: .
V gene: TRBV19
CDR3 DNA: TGTGCCAGTAGTATGGGACAGGCCAGGGAGACCCAGTACTTC
CDR3 protein: CASSMGQARETQYF

J gene: TRBJ2-1
D gene: .
clone size: .
V gene: TRBV29-1
CDR3 DNA: TGCAGCGAAAACCCCGTTGTCAATGAGCAGTTCTTC
CDR3 protein: CSENPVVNEQFF

J gene: TRBJ2-2
D gene: TRBD2
clone size: .
V gene: TRBV12-3/TRBV12-4
CDR3 DNA: TGTGCCAGCAGTCCGCAACTAGCGGGAGGGTCCGGGGAGCTGTTTTTT
CDR3 protein: CASSPQLAGGSGELFF

J gene: TRBJ1-2
D gene: .
clone size: few
V gene: TRBV6-5
CDR3 DNA: TGTGCCAGCAGCCGAGGGCCATGGACGGGAAACTATGGCTACACCTTC
CDR3 protein: CASSRGPWTGNYGYTF

J gene: TRBJ1-2
D gene: TRBD1
clone size: .
V gene: TRBV4-1
CDR3 DNA: TGCGCCAGCAGCCAAGATAAGACAGGGGCCCAGGATGATGGCTACACCTTC
CDR3 protein: CASSQDKTGAQDDGYTF

J gene: TRBJ1-5
D gene: .
clone size: .
V gene: TRBV19
CDR3 DNA: TGTGCCAGTCAGCTGGACAATAGCAATCAGCCCCAGCATTTT
CDR3 protein: CASQLDNSNQPQHF

J gene: TRBJ2-3
D gene: .
clone size: .
V gene: TRBV12-3/TRBV12-4
CDR3 DNA: TGTGCCAGCAGTTTAGTCCTAGATACGCAGTATTTT
CDR3 protein: CASSLVLDTQYF

J gene: TRBJ1-2
D gene: .
clone size: .
V gene: TRBV20-1
CDR3 DNA: TGCAGTGCTAGGGGACAAGGGAACGACTATGGCTACACCTTC
CDR3 protein: CSARGQGNDYGYTF

J gene: TRBJ2-3
D gene: .
clone size: .
V gene: TRBV5-1
CDR3 DNA: TGCGCCAGCAGCTTGGGGGCAACGTACACAGATACGCAGTATTTT
CDR3 protein: CASSLGATYTDTQYF

J gene: TRBJ1-3
D gene: .
clone size: .
V gene: TRBV7-9
CDR3 DNA: TGTGCCAGCACCTCCCGTCAGGGGTCCTCTGGAAACACCATATATTTT
CDR3 protein: CASTSRQGSSGNTIYF

J gene: TRBJ2-3
D gene: .
clone size: .
V gene: TRBV29-1
CDR3 DNA: TGCAGCGTGAGGGGAGATACGCAGTATTTT
CDR3 protein: CSVRGDTQYF

J gene: TRBJ1-1
D gene: TRBD1
clone size: .
V gene: TRBV5-1
CDR3 DNA: TGCGCCAGCAGCTTGGACCCGACAGGGGGAGGCACTGAAGCTTTCTTT
CDR3 protein: CASSLDPTGGGTEAFF

J gene: TRBJ1-1
D gene: TRBD1
clone size: few
V gene: TRBV5-1
CDR3 DNA: TGCGCCAGCAGCAGACAGGGGGCGAACACTGAAGCTTTCTTT
CDR3 protein: CASSRQGANTEAFF

J gene: TRBJ2-1
D gene: .
clone size: .
V gene: TRBV7-8
CDR3 DNA: TGTGCCAGCAGCTTCAGCTCCTACAATGAGCAGTTCTTC
CDR3 protein: CASSFSSYNEQFF

J gene: TRBJ1-1
D gene: .
clone size: .
V gene: TRBV4-2
CDR3 DNA: TGTGCCAGCAGCCTAGTTATGAACACTGAAGCTTTCTTT
CDR3 protein: CASSLVMNTEAFF

J gene: TRBJ1-2
D gene: .
clone size: .
V gene: TRBV6-5
CDR3 DNA: TGTGCCAGCAGCCCTAAGGGGAACTATGGCTACACCTTC
CDR3 protein: CASSPKGNYGYTF

J gene: TRBJ2-5
D gene: .
clone size: .
V gene: TRBV5-1
CDR3 DNA: TGCGCCAGCACCCGTGTATTAGGGTCTGGAGAGACCCAGTACTTC
CDR3 protein: CASTRVLGSGETQYF

J gene: TRBJ1-5
D gene: TRBD1
clone size: .
V gene: TRBV28
CDR3 DNA: TGTGCCAGCAATCGCCGGGACAGGGGTAGCAATCAGCCCCAGCATTTT
CDR3 protein: CASNRRDRGSNQPQHF

J gene: TRBJ2-2
D gene: .
clone size: .
V gene: TRBV7-9
CDR3 DNA: TGTGCCAGCAGCTGGGTCAAGGACACCGGGGAGCTGTTTTTT
CDR3 protein: CASSWVKDTGELFF

J gene: TRBJ2-5
D gene: TRBD1
clone size: .
V gene: TRBV5-1
CDR3 DNA: TGCGCCAGCAGCCCCGGGACAGGGAAACAAGAGACCCAGTACTTC
CDR3 protein: CASSPGTGKQETQYF

J gene: TRBJ1-2
D gene: .
clone size: .
V gene: TRBV5-4
CDR3 DNA: TGTGCCAGCAGGCTATGGACCGGATATGGCTACACCTTC
CDR3 protein: CASRLWTGYGYTF

J gene: TRBJ2-1
D gene: .
clone size: .
V gene: TRBV5-1
CDR3 DNA: TGCGCCAGCAGCACGGGCGGGGATGAGCAGTTCTTC
CDR3 protein: CASSTGGDEQFF

J gene: TRBJ2-3
D gene: TRBD2
clone size: once
V gene: TRBV15
CDR3 DNA: TGTGCCACCAGCGGAATACATGCGGGGGGCCGGGCGTCGACGCAGTATTTT
CDR3 protein: CATSGIHAGGRASTQYF

J gene: TRBJ2-5
D gene: .
clone size: .
V gene: TRBV29-1
CDR3 DNA: TGCAGCACAGGACACGGCGGAGAGACCCAGTACTTC
CDR3 protein: CSTGHGGETQYF

J gene: TRBJ2-3
D gene: TRBD1
clone size: .
V gene: TRBV5-5
CDR3 DNA: TGTGCCAGCAGCTGGACAGGAAGAGATACGCAGTATTTT
CDR3 protein: CASSWTGRDTQYF

J gene: TRBJ1-1
D gene: .
clone size: .
V gene: TRBV6-2/TRBV6-3
CDR3 DNA: TGTGCCAGCAACCCCGAAGGGAAGGGTTATACTGAAGCTTTCTTT
CDR3 protein: CASNPEGKGYTEAFF

J gene: TRBJ2-7
D gene: TRBD1
clone size: .
V gene: TRBV27
CDR3 DNA: TGTGCCAGCAGTTTCAGACAGGGACCTTACGAGCAGTACTTC
CDR3 protein: CASSFRQGPYEQYF

J gene: TRBJ2-1
D gene: TRBD2
clone size: .
V gene: TRBV7-8
CDR3 DNA: TGTGCCAGCAGCCAAGGACTAGCGGGAGAGCAGGGGCAGTTCTTC
CDR3 protein: CASSQGLAGEQGQFF

J gene: TRBJ1-1
D gene: TRBD1
clone size: .
V gene: TRBV20-1
CDR3 DNA: TGCAGTGCGAGGGACAGGGCTGAAGCTTTCTTC
CDR3 protein: CSARDRAEAFF

J gene: TRBJ2-5
D gene: .
clone size: .
V gene: TRBV20-1
CDR3 DNA: TGCAGTGCTCCGGGCCTAGGGGGAGAGACCCAGTACTTC
CDR3 protein: CSAPGLGGETQYF

J gene: TRBJ2-1
D gene: TRBD2
clone size: .
V gene: TRBV5-1
CDR3 DNA: TGCGCCAGCAGCTTGGTTATACTAGCGGGAGACTCCTACAATGAGCAGTTCTTC
CDR3 protein: CASSLVILAGDSYNEQFF

J gene: TRBJ2-5
D gene: TRBD1
clone size: medium-sized
V gene: TRBV6-5
CDR3 DNA: TGTGCCAGCAGGGGACCAAGGACAGGGCAAGAGACCCAGTACTTC
CDR3 protein: CASRGPRTGQETQYF

J gene: TRBJ2-2
D gene: .
clone size: .
V gene: TRBV5-1
CDR3 DNA: TGCGCCAGCAGCTTGGCGGGGCATTCCGGGGAGCTGTTTTTT
CDR3 protein: CASSLAGHSGELFF

J gene: TRBJ1-1
D gene: TRBD1
clone size: .
V gene: TRBV12-3/TRBV12-4
CDR3 DNA: TGTGCCAGCCGCCAGGGGGGCACTGAAGCTTTCTTT
CDR3 protein: CASRQGGTEAFF

J gene: TRBJ2-5
D gene: .
clone size: .
V gene: TRBV20-1
CDR3 DNA: TGCAGTGCTATGGGCTCTGAGACCCAGTACTTC
CDR3 protein: CSAMGSETQYF

J gene: TRBJ2-3
D gene: TRBD2
clone size: .
V gene: TRBV7-2
CDR3 DNA: TGTGCCAGCAGCTTAGTTGGTAGCGGGGTTCAGGATACGCAGTATTTT
CDR3 protein: CASSLVGSGVQDTQYF

J gene: TRBJ2-7
D gene: .
clone size: .
V gene: TRBV10-1
CDR3 DNA: TGCGCCAGTCTCCTGTACGAGCAGTACTTC
CDR3 protein: CASLLYEQYF

J gene: TRBJ2-7
D gene: TRBD1
clone size: .
V gene: TRBV12-3/TRBV12-4
CDR3 DNA: TGTGCCAGCAGTCCGGGACAGGGGGCGGGCGAGCAGTACTTC
CDR3 protein: CASSPGQGAGEQYF

J gene: TRBJ2-1
D gene: .
clone size: .
V gene: TRBV5-1
CDR3 DNA: TGCGCCAGCAGCGGGGTGGGGGTAGCGGAGGTCTTCAATGAGCAGTTCTTC
CDR3 protein: CASSGVGVAEVFNEQFF

J gene: TRBJ2-4
D gene: .
clone size: .
V gene: TRBV5-1
CDR3 DNA: TGCGCCAGCAGCGTGCAGGGGGAGGTGACCAAAAACATTCAGTACTTC
CDR3 protein: CASSVQGEVTKNIQYF

J gene: TRBJ1-6
D gene: .
clone size: once
V gene: TRBV6-1
CDR3 DNA: TGTGCCAGCAGTTATAGAGCGGAAAATTCACCCCTCCACTTT
CDR3 protein: CASSYRAENSPLHF